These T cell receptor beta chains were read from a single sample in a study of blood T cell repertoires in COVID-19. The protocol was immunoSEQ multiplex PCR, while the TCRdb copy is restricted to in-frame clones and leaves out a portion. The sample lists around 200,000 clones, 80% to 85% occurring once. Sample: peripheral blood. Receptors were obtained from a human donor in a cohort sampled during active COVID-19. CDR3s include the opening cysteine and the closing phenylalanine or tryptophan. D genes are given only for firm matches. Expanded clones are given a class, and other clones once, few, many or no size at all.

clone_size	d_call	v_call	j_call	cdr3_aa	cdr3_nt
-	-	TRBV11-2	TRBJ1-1	CASSYLLREAFF	TGTGCCAGCAGTTACCTTCTCAGGGAAGCTTTCTTT
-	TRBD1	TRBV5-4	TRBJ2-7	CASSWGTGGSYEQYF	TGTGCCAGCAGCTGGGGGACAGGGGGATCGTACGAGCAGTACTTC
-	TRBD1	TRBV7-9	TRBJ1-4	CASSFGTGNEKLFF	TGTGCCAGCAGCTTCGGGACAGGGAACGAAAAACTGTTTTTT
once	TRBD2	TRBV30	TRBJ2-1	CAWGGGTSAYNEQFF	TGTGCCTGGGGAGGAGGGACTAGCGCTTACAATGAGCAGTTCTTC
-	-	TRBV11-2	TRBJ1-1	CASSSPGGSSTEAFF	TGTGCCAGCAGCTCCCCGGGGGGCTCGAGCACTGAAGCTTTCTTT
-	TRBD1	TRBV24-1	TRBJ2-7	CATSDGTVGEQYF	TGTGCCACCAGTGATGGGACAGTTGGCGAGCAGTACTTC
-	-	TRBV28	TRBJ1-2	CASSLPQSYGYTF	TGTGCCAGCAGTTTACCCCAATCCTATGGCTACACCTTC
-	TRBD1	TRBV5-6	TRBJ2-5	CASRETGKGIGETQYF	TGTGCCAGCAGGGAGACAGGGAAAGGGATCGGAGAGACCCAGTACTTC
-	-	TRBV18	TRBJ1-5	CASSLQGMSNQPQHF	TGTGCCAGCTCCCTTCAGGGGATGAGCAATCAGCCCCAGCATTTT
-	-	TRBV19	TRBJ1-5	CASSILEGRENQPQHF	TGTGCCAGTAGTATCTTAGAAGGGAGGGAAAATCAGCCCCAGCATTTT
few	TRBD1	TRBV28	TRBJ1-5	CASSVPGQGHQPQHF	TGTGCCAGCAGTGTGCCGGGACAGGGGCATCAGCCCCAGCATTTT
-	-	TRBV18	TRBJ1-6	CASSSSSSYNSPLHF	TGTGCCAGCTCAAGCTCGAGCTCCTATAATTCACCCCTCCACTTT
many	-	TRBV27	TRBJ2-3	CASSSDPGDTQYF	TGTGCCAGCAGTTCGGATCCGGGAGATACGCAGTATTTT
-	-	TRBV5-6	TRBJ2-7	CASRGQSYEQYF	TGTGCCAGCAGGGGGCAGAGCTACGAGCAGTACTTC
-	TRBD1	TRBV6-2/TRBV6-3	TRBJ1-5	CASSRTGEFSSQPQHF	TGTGCCAGCAGCAGGACAGGGGAGTTTTCCAGTCAGCCCCAGCATTTT
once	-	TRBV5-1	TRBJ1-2	CASSFSFNYGYTF	TGCGCCAGCAGCTTTTCCTTTAACTATGGCTACACCTTC
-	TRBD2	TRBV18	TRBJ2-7	CASSPTGTSGYEQYF	TGTGCCAGCTCACCTACCGGGACTAGCGGCTACGAGCAGTACTTC
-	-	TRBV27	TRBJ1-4	CASSSRTATNEKLFF	TGTGCCAGTTCTAGCCGGACAGCAACTAATGAAAAACTGTTTTTT
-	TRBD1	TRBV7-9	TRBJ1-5	CASSLEGTGVYQPQHF	TGTGCCAGCAGCTTAGAGGGGACAGGGGTATATCAGCCCCAGCATTTT
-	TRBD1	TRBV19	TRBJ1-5	CASSTAGQGGQPQHF	TGTGCCAGTAGTACGGCTGGACAGGGGGGTCAGCCCCAGCATTTT
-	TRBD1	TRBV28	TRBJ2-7	CASSSMGQFVSYEQYF	TGTGCCAGCAGTTCAATGGGACAGTTCGTATCCTACGAGCAGTACTTC
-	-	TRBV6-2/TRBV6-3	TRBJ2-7	CASSYPRGGPTYEQYF	TGTGCCAGCAGTTACCCGCGCGGGGGCCCCACCTACGAGCAGTACTTC
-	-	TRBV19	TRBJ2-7	CATSYRPLEEQYF	TGTGCCACCTCGTACAGGCCCCTGGAAGAGCAGTACTTC
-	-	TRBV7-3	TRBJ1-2	CASSSGWGRGGYTF	TGTGCCAGCAGCTCTGGTTGGGGGCGCGGGGGCTACACCTTC
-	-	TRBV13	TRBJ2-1	CASTAGVGNEQFF	TGTGCCAGCACTGCAGGGGTCGGCAATGAGCAGTTCTTC
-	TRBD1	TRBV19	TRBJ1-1	CASRGRTGNTEAFF	TGTGCCAGTCGGGGCCGGACAGGGAACACTGAAGCTTTCTTT
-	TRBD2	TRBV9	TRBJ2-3	CASSVGLAGLADTQYF	TGTGCCAGCAGCGTCGGACTAGCGGGGTTGGCAGATACGCAGTATTTT
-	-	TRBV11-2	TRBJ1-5	CASSLDRQGLNQPQHF	TGTGCCAGCAGCTTAGATCGGCAGGGGCTTAATCAGCCCCAGCATTTT
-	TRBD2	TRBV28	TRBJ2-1	CASSLSGRTYEQFF	TGTGCCAGCAGCCTTAGCGGGAGGACGTATGAGCAGTTCTTC
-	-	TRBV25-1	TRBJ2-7	CASSESLGFSYEQYF	TGTGCCAGCAGTGAATCTCTAGGTTTCAGTTACGAGCAGTACTTC
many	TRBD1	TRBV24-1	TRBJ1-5	CATSDTLRTGGASNQPQHF	TGTGCCACCAGTGACACGCTGCGGACAGGGGGCGCGAGCAATCAGCCCCAGCATTTT
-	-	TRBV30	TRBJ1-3	CAGNREGRGNTIYF	TGTGCCGGGAACAGGGAAGGTCGTGGAAACACCATATATTTT
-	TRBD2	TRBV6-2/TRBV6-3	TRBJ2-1	CASSPLKGLADSYNEQFF	TGTGCCAGCAGTCCCCTCAAGGGACTAGCGGACTCCTACAATGAGCAGTTCTTC
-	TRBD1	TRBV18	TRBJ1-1	CASSSGTGGTEAFF	TGTGCCAGCTCATCCGGGACAGGGGGCACTGAAGCTTTCTTT
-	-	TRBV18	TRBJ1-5	CASSPIVNQPQHF	TGTGCCAGCTCACCAATAGTCAATCAGCCCCAGCATTTT
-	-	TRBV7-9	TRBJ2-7	CASSWAGEQYF	TGTGCCAGCAGCTGGGCTGGGGAGCAGTACTTC
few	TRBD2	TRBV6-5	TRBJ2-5	CASSYGLAAAGGTQYF	TGTGCCAGCAGTTACGGACTAGCGGCCGCCGGTGGGACCCAGTACTTC
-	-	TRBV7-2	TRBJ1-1	CASTPYEGRNTEAFF	TGTGCCAGCACCCCTTATGAGGGTCGAAACACTGAAGCTTTCTTT
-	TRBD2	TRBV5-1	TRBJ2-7	CASTRLAGSSYEQYF	TGCGCCAGCACGCGACTAGCGGGTAGCTCCTACGAGCAGTACTTC
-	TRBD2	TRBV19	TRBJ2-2	CASSIGGGRTGELFF	TGTGCCAGTAGTATCGGGGGGGGGCGGACCGGGGAGCTGTTTTTT
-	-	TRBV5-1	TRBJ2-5	CASSQPAETQYF	TGCGCCAGCAGCCAACCCGCGGAGACCCAGTACTTC
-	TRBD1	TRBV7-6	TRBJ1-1	CASSARDRVNTEAFF	TGTGCCAGCAGCGCCCGGGACAGGGTGAACACTGAAGCTTTCTTT
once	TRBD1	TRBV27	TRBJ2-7	CASSAPGQGRYEQYF	TGTGCCAGCAGTGCCCCGGGACAGGGAAGGTACGAGCAGTACTTC
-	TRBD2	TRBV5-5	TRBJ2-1	CASSLDSSSGGEQFF	TGTGCCAGCAGCTTGGACTCCTCTAGCGGAGGTGAGCAGTTCTTC
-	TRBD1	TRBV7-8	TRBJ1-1	CASSPGVFAGRVGGGAEAFF	TGTGCCAGCAGCCCAGGGGTATTCGCCGGCAGGGTAGGAGGGGGCGCTGAAGCTTTCTTT
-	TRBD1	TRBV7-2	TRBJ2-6	CASSPWGQGASSGANVLTF	TGTGCCAGCAGCCCGTGGGGACAGGGGGCCTCCTCTGGGGCCAACGTCCTGACTTTC
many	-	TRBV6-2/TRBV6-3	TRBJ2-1	CASSLLVRNSEQFF	TGTGCCAGCAGTTTACTAGTTCGCAACAGTGAGCAGTTCTTC
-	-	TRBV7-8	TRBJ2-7	CASSLSQSRGPYEQYF	TGTGCCAGCAGCTTATCCCAATCGCGGGGGCCCTACGAGCAGTACTTC
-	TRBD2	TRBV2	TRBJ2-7	CASGGLASYEQYF	TGTGCCAGCGGGGGACTAGCGAGCTACGAGCAGTACTTC
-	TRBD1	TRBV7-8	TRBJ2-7	CASSLGSRGRTSYEQYF	TGTGCCAGCAGCTTAGGAAGCAGGGGGCGAACCTCCTACGAGCAGTACTTC
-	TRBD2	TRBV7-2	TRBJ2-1	CASPREGGPRFSYNEQFF	TGTGCCAGCCCGCGGGAGGGTGGTCCCAGATTCTCCTACAATGAGCAGTTCTTC
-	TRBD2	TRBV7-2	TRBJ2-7	CASSIGTSYEQYF	TGTGCCAGCAGCATCGGGACTAGCTACGAGCAGTACTTC
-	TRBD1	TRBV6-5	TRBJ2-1	CASTRGQARHEQFF	TGTGCCAGCACCCGAGGACAGGCGAGACATGAGCAGTTCTTC
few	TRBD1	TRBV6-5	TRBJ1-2	CASSYRGQGAPGYTF	TGTGCCAGCAGTTACCGTGGACAGGGGGCACCTGGCTACACCTTC
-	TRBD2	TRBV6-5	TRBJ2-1	CASRVGGRVHEQFF	TGTGCCAGCAGGGTCGGAGGGAGGGTTCATGAGCAGTTCTTC
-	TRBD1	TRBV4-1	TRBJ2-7	CASSPRPGQGAGEQYF	TGCGCCAGCAGCCCGCGTCCGGGACAGGGGGCAGGCGAGCAGTACTTC